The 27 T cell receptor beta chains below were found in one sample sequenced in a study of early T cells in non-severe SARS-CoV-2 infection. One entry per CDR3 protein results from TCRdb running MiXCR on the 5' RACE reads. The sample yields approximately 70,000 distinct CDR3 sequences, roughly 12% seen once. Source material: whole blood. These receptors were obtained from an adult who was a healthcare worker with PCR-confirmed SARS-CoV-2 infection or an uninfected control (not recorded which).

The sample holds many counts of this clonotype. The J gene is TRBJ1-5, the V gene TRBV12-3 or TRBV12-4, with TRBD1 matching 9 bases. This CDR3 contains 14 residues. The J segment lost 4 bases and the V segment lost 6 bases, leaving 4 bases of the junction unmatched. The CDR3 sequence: CASRKGTGNQPQHF. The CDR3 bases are TGTGCCAGCAGGAAAGGGACAGGGAATCAGCCCCAGCATTTT.

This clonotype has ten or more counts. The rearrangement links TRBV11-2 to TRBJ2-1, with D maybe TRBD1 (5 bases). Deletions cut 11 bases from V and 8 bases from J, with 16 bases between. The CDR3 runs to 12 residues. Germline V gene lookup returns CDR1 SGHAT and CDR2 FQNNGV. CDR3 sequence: CASTGAPDEQFF. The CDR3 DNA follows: TGTGCCTCAACAGGAGCACCCGATGAGCAGTTCTTC.

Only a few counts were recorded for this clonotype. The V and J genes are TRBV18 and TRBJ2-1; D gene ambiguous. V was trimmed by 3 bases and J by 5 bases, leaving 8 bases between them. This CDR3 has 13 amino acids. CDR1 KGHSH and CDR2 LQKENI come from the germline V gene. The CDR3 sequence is CASSPGQNNEQFF. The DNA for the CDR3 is TGTGCCAGCTCACCTGGCCAAAACAATGAGCAGTTCTTC.

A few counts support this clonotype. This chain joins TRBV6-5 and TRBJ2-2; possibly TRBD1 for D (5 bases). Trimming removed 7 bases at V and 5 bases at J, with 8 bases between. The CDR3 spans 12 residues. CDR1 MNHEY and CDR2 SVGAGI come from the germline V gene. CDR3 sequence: CASTQGTGELFF. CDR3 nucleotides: TGTGCCAGCACCCAGGGAACCGGGGAGCTGTTTTTT.

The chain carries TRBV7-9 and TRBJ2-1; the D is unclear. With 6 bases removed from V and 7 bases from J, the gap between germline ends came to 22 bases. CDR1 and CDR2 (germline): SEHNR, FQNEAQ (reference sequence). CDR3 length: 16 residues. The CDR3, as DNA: TGTGCCAGCAGTCCCCGTCTGGGCCGAACCAGGAATGAGCAGTTCTTC. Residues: CASSPRLGRTRNEQFF.

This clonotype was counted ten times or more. The CDR3, as DNA: TGTGCCACTGGGCCTCAAGAGACCCAGTACTTC. This gives the protein CATGPQETQYF. This rearrangement joins TRBV2 to TRBJ2-5, with unresolved D. The ends were cut back, 10 bases at V and 2 bases at J, with 8 bases in the middle. Germline lookup yields CDR1 SNHLY and CDR2 FYNNEI. The CDR3 covers 11 residues.

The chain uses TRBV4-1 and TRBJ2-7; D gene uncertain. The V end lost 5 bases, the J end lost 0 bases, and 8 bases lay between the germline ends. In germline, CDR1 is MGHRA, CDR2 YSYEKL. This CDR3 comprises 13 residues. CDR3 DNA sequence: TGCGCCAGCAGCTCGGACCTCTCCTACGAGCAGTACTTC. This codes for CASSSDLSYEQYF.

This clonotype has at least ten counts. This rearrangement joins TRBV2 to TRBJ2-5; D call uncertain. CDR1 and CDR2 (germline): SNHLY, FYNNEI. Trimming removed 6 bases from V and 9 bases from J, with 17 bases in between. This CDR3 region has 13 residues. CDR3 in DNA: TGTGCCAGCAGCCGCCGGTCCCCCATGGCCCAGTACTTC. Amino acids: CASSRRSPMAQYF.

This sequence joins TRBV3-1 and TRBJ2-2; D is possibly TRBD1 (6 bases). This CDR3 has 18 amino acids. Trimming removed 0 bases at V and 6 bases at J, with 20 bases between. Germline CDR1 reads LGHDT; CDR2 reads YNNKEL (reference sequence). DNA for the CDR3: TGTGCCAGCAGCCAAGAAGAAGGGGGACCAGCCTCTTCCGGGGAGCTGTTTTTT. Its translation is CASSQEEGGPASSGELFF.

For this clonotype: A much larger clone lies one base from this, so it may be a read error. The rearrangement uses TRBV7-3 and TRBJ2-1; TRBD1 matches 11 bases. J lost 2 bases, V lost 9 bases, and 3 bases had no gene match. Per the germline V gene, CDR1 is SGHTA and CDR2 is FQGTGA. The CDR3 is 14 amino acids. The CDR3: CARRDRGTYNEQFF. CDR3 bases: TGTGCCAGAAGGGACAGGGGGACCTACAATGAGCAGTTCTTC.

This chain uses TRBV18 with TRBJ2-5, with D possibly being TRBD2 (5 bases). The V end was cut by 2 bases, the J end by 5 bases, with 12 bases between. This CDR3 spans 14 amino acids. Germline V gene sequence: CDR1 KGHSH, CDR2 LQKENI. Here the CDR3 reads CASSPFPTGETQYF. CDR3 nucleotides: TGTGCCAGCTCACCATTCCCGACGGGGGAGACCCAGTACTTC. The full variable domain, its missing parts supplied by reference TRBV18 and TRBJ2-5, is NAGVMQNPRHLVRRRGQEARLRCSPMKGHSHVYWYRQLPEEGLKFMVYLQKENIIDESGMPKERFSAEFPKEGPSILRIQQVVRGDSAAYFCASSPFPTGETQYFGPGTRLLVL.

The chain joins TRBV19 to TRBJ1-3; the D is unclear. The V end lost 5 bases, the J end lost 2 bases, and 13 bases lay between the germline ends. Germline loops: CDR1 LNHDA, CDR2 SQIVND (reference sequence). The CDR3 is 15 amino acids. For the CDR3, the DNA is TGTGCCAGTAGTCCCTCGCCGCAGGCTGGAAACACCATATATTTT. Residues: CASSPSPQAGNTIYF.

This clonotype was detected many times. The CDR3 bases are TGCAGTGCTACGAATCAGGCAGGCGGCGGGGGTACGCAGTATTTT. Its protein product is CSATNQAGGGGTQYF. The chain employs TRBV20-1 and TRBJ2-3, with 7 positions matching TRBD2. CDR3 length equals 15 residues. Germline CDR1 DFQATT, CDR2 SNEGSKA (reference sequence). The V gene end was trimmed by 4 bases and the J gene end by 8 bases; junction bases not matched to a gene: 15.

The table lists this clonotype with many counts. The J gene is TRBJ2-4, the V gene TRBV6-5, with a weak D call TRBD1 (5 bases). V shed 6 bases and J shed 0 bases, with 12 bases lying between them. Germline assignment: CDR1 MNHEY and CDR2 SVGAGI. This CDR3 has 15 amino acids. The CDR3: CASRDPGLAKNIQYF. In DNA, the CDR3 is TGTGCCAGCAGGGATCCAGGGTTAGCCAAAAACATTCAGTACTTC.

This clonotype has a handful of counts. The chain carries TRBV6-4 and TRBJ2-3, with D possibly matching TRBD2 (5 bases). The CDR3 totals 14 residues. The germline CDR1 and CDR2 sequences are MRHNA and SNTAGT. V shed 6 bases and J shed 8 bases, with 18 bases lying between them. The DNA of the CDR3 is TGTGCCAGCAGCGCCGGACGGGCGGGTGGTACGCAGTATTTT. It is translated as CASSAGRAGGTQYF.

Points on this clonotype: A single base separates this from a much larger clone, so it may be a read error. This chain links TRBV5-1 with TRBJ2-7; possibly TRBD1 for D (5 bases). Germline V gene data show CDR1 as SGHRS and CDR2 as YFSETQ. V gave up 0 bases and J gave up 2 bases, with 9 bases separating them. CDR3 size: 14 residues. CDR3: CASSLGQSPYEQYF. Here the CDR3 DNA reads TGCGCCAGCAGCTTGGGACAGAGCCCCTACGAGCAGTACTTC.

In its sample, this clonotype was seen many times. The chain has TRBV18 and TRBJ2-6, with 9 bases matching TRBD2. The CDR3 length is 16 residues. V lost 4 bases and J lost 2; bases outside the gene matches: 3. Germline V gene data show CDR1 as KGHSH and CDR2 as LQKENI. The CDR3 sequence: CASSRSGGPGANVLTF. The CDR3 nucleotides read TGTGCCAGCTCACGAAGCGGGGGGCCTGGGGCCAACGTCCTGACTTTC.

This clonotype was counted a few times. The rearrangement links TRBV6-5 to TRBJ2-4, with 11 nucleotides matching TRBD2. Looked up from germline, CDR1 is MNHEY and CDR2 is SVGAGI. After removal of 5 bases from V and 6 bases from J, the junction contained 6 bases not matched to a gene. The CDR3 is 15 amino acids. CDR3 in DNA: TGTGCCAGCAGTGACGAGCTAGCGGGAGGAAACATTCAGTACTTC. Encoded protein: CASSDELAGGNIQYF.

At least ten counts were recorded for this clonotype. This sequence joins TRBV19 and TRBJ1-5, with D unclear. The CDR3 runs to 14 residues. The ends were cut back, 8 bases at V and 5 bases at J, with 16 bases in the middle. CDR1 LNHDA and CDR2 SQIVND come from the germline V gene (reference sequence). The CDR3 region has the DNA TGTGCCAGTTGGGCCGACTCTAATCATCAGCCCCAGCATTTT. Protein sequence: CASWADSNHQPQHF.

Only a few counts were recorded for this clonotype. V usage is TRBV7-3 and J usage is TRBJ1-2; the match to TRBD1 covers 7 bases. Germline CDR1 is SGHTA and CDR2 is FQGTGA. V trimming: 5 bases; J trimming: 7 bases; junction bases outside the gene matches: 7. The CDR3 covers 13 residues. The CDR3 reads CASSPTGSGGYTF. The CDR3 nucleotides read TGTGCCAGCAGCCCGACAGGGAGTGGTGGCTACACCTTC.

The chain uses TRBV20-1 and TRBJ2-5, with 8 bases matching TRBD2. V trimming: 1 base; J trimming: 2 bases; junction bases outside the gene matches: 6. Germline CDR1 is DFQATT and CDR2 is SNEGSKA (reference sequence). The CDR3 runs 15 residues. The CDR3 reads CSARVLQRGQETQYF. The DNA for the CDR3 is TGCAGTGCTAGAGTACTCCAGCGGGGGCAAGAGACCCAGTACTTC.

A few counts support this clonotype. The CDR3 DNA sequence: TGTGCCAGCAGTTACTCGAGGGGGGCCTCAGATACGCAGTATTTT. It codes for CASSYSRGASDTQYF. J is TRBJ2-3 and V is TRBV6-6; perhaps D is TRBD1 or TRBD2 (6 bases each). The CDR3 covers 15 residues. V gave up 0 bases and J gave up 4 bases, with 11 bases separating them. Per germline, CDR1 MNHNY and CDR2 SVGAGI (reference sequence).

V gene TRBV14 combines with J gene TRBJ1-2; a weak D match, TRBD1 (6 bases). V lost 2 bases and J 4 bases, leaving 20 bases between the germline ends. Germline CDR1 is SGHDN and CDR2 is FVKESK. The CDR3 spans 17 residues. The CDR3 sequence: CASSQRGGTSRFYGYTF. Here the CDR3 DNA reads TGTGCCAGCAGCCAACGAGGGGGTACAAGCCGATTCTATGGCTACACCTTC.

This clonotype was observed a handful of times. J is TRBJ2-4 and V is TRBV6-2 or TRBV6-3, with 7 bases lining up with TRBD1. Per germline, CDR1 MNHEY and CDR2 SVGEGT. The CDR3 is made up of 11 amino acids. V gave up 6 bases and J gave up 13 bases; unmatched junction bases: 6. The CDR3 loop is CASSEGAGQYF. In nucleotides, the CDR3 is TGTGCCAGCAGCGAGGGGGCAGGCCAGTACTTC.

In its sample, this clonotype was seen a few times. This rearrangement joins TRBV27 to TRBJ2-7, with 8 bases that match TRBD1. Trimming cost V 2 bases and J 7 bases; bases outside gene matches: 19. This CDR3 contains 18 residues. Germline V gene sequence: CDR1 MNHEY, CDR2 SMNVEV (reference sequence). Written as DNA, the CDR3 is TGTGCCAGCAGTTTAATGATGACAGGGGCACTTACCCGCCGGGAGCAGTACTTC. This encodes CASSLMMTGALTRREQYF.

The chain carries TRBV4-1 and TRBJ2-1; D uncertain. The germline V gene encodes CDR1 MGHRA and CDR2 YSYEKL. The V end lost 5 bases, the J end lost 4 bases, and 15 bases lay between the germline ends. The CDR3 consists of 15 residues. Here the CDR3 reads CASSTSPRPYNEQFF. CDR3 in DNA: TGCGCCAGCAGCACCTCACCCCGACCATACAATGAGCAGTTCTTC.

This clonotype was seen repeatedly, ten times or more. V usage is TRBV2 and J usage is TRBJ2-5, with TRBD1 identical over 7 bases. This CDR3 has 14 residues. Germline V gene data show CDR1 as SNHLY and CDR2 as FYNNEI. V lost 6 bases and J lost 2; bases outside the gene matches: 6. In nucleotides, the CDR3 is TGTGCCAGCAGGACAGGGAACACACAAGAGACCCAGTACTTC. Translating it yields CASRTGNTQETQYF.